This T cell receptor beta chain was identified in a study of blood T cell repertoires in COVID-19. With V trimmed by 6 bases and J by 4 bases, 6 bases remained unmatched. Germline CDR1 is MNHNY and CDR2 is SVGAGI (reference sequence). This CDR3 contains 14 residues. Sequencing was performed with immunoSEQ multiplex PCR; in TCRdb, only in-frame clones are kept and a portion is missing. The table includes 30,000 to 40,000 clones, around nine tenths detected once. V and J are TRBV6-6 and TRBJ2-5, with 9 nucleotides matching TRBD1. The receptor was derived from a man in his sixties with active COVID-19. What was sequenced was peripheral blood. In nucleotides, the CDR3 is TGTGCCAGCAGCACTACAGGGGGCCCAGAGACCCAGTACTTC. Protein sequence: CASSTTGGPETQYF.